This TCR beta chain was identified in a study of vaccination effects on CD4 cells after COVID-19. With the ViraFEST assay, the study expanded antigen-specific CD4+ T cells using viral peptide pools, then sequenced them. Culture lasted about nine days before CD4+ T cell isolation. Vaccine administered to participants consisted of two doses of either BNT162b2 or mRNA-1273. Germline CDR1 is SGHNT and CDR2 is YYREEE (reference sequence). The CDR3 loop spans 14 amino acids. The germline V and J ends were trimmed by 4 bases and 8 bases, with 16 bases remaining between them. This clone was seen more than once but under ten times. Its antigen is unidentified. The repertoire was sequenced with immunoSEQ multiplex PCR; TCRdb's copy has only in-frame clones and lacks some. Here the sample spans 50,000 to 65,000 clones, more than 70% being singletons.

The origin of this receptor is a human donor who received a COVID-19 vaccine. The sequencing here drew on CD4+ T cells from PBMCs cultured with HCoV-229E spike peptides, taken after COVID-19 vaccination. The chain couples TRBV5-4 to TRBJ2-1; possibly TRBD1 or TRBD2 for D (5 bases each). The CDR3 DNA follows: TGTGCCAGCAGCCCCGGGACGGCCCCCCATGAGCAGTTCTTC. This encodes CASSPGTAPHEQFF.